This T cell receptor beta chain was sequenced in a study of T-cell memory formation after mild COVID-19. Study-level points and caveats: A subset of responding clones appeared in pre-infection memory, suggesting cross-reactive memory joined.

The CDR3 is made up of 15 amino acids. Unmatched junction bases numbered 3, after V lost 5 bases and J lost 4 bases. Germline V lookup: CDR1 MNHNY, CDR2 SVGAGI (reference sequence). TCRdb reprocessed the 5' RACE reads with MiXCR, giving one entry per CDR3 protein. The table shows approximately 490,000 distinct CDR3 sequences, with just over 20% occurring only once. Turning to this clonotype: Its cognate antigen is unknown.

The source is an adult woman who had mild COVID-19 (a few samples of this study predate the infection). Cell type and time point are not known. V is TRBV6-6 and J is TRBJ2-5, with 14 bases aligning to TRBD2. Sequenced input: PBMCs or a T cell subset sorted from them (not recorded which). The CDR3 nucleotides are TGTGCCAGCAGTAAGACTAGCGGGAGGGCAGAGACCCAGTACTTC. It yields the protein CASSKTSGRAETQYF.